This T cell receptor beta chain was profiled in a study of siplizumab effects on memory and regulatory T cells. Germline lookup yields CDR1 SGHNT and CDR2 YENEEA. The CDR3 is made up of 15 amino acids. J was trimmed by 4 bases and V by 2 bases; bases with no gene match: 4. The assay was immunoSEQ multiplex PCR, and TCRdb's table has in-frame clones only and misses some. Among roughly 100,000 clones, 90% to 95% were seen once, and the ten largest hold 1.1%. The chain is built from TRBV11-3 and TRBJ2-2, with 7 positions matching TRBD2. This sequence was found in a human donor in good health. The material sequenced was CD4+ T cells sorted from blood. Here the CDR3 DNA reads TGTGCCAGCAGCTTATGGGCGGGAGTCACCGGGGAGCTGTTTTTT. Amino acids: CASSLWAGVTGELFF.